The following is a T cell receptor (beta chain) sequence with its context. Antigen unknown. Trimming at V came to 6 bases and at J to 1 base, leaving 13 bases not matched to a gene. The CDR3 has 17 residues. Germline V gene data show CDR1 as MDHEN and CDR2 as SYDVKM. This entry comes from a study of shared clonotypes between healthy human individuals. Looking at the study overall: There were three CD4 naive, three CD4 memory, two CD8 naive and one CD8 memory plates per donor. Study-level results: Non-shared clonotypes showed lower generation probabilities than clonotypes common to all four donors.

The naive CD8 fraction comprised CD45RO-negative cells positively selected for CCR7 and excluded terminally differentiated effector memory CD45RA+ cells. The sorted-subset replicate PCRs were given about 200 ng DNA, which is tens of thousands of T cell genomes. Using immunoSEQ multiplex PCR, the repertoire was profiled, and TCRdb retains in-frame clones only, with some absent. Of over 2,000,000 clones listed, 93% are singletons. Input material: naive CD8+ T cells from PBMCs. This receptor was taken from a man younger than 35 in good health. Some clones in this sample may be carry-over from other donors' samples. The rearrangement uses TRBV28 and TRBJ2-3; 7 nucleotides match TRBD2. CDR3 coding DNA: TGTGCCAGCAGCCAGGTTTTGGGGGGGATCGGCACAGATACGCAGTATTTT. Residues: CASSQVLGGIGTDTQYF.